This TCR beta chain was sequenced during a study of Ad26.COV2.S vaccination and SARS-CoV-2 variants. Study-level results: Non-spike TCR breadth did not differ much between vaccine and placebo recipients. People given the vaccine had a wider spike-specific TCR breadth than placebo recipients did. A substantial breadth of spike-specific CD8+ and CD4+ T cell responses after vaccination has been reported.

Treatment here: some 19 received Ad26.COV2.S at low or high dose, single or two shots; a few received placebo; per-sample allocation not given. Samples analyzed were those drawn on day 63 after the first vaccine or placebo injection. Produced via immunoSEQ multiplex PCR; TCRdb's table is partial and in-frame only. The sample records fewer than 500,000 clones, roughly 89% being singletons. V trimming: 1 base; J trimming: 0 bases; junction bases outside the gene matches: 5. This CDR3 has 16 residues. Per the germline V gene, CDR1 is LNHNV and CDR2 is YYDKDF (reference sequence). Details on this clone: Its specificity is unknown.

The input for sequencing was peripheral blood, taken in a trial of Ad26.COV2.S vaccine versus placebo. The chain links TRBV15 to TRBJ1-1, with 7 bases fitting TRBD1. The clonotype was recovered from a person aged 18-60 years who received the Ad26.COV2.S COVID-19 vaccine or a placebo. Here the CDR3 DNA reads TGTGCCACCAGCAGAGTCCAGGGGGTAGTGAACACTGAAGCTTTCTTT. Its translation is CATSRVQGVVNTEAFF. Full variable domain (remainder filled in from reference TRBV15 and TRBJ1-1): DAMVIQNPRYQVTQFGKPVTLSCSQTLNHNVMYWYQQKSSQAPKLLFHYYDKDFNNEADTPDNFQSRRPNTSFCFLDIRSPGLGDTAMYLCATSRVQGVVNTEAFFGQGTRLTVV.